This TCR beta chain was recovered during a study of OX40 agonist ivuxolimab in advanced cancers. Individuals having autoimmune disease history or systemic immunosuppression were not enrolled. This CDR3 contains 16 residues. The J segment lost 7 bases and the V segment lost 2 bases, leaving 10 bases of the junction unmatched. From germline, CDR1 is MNHEY and CDR2 SVGAGI. The repertoire was sequenced with immunoSEQ multiplex PCR; TCRdb's copy has only in-frame clones and lacks some. The sample holds about 58,000 clones; 88% are singletons and the top ten take 3% to 4%. The specimen comprised CD4+ or CD8+ T cells sorted from blood, sampled in a trial of the OX40 agonist ivuxolimab. The source is an adult with an advanced solid tumor such as melanoma, head and neck, liver or kidney cancer. This chain links TRBV6-5 with TRBJ2-7, with TRBD1 matching 11 bases. DNA for the CDR3: TGTGCCAGCAGTTACGCACCGGGGACAGGGGGTCGGGAGCAGTACTTC. Amino acid sequence: CASSYAPGTGGREQYF.